Shown below are 8 T cell receptor beta chains from a single sample sequenced in a study of regulatory T cells in long-lasting Graves disease. Time point specified: persistent/refractory GD, antithyroid drugs over 5 years with positive TRAb. PBMCs were the source of the RNA used for TCR sequencing. Both iRepertoire HTBI primers and Arm-PCR of CDR3 regions were used to build the TCR beta libraries. TCRdb reprocessed the multiplex PCR reads via MiXCR and lists one record per CDR3 protein. The sample holds about 660,000 distinct CDR3 sequences, 25% to 35% seen once. The material sequenced was peripheral blood mononuclear cells (PBMCs), taken when the disease was refractory, from a patient treated with antithyroid drugs. All receptors derive from a female donor with Graves disease.

CDR3 protein: CSASGQGTTYNSPLHF. CDR3 DNA sequence: TGCAGTGCAAGCGGACAGGGAACTACCTATAATTCACCCCTCCACTTT. This chain links TRBV20-1 with TRBJ1-6; 8 bases line up with TRBD1. This CDR3 has 16 residues. Trimming at V came to 6 bases and at J to 2 bases, leaving 9 bases not matched to a gene. Germline assignment: CDR1 DFQATT and CDR2 SNEGSKA (reference sequence).

This chain connects TRBV12-3 or TRBV12-4 to TRBJ2-1, with TRBD2 matching 11 bases. The V and J ends lost 3 bases and 4 bases, in that order; junction bases with no gene match: 5. The CDR3 covers 16 residues. CDR3 nucleotides: TGTGCCAGCAGTTTGACGACTAGCGGGGAATACAATGAGCAGTTCTTC. It codes for CASSLTTSGEYNEQFF.

This clonotype appeared a few times. The rearrangement uses TRBV30 and TRBJ2-7; a weak D match, TRBD1 (5 bases). The V end lost 3 bases, the J end lost 4 bases, and 7 bases lay between the germline ends. The germline V gene has CDR1 GTSNPN and CDR2 SVGIG (reference sequence). The CDR3 is 11 residues long. CDR3 region: CAWRTVYEQYF. DNA of the CDR3: TGTGCCTGGAGGACAGTATACGAGCAGTACTTC.

This clonotype was found a few times. The chain employs TRBV28 and TRBJ1-5, with unresolved D. The germline gives CDR1 MDHEN, CDR2 SYDVKM. V dropped 6 bases and J dropped 5 bases, with 17 bases sitting between them. The CDR3 totals 15 residues. The CDR3 DNA is TGTGCCAGCAGCTTCATCTTTGACACTGATCAGCCCCAGCATTTT. This translates into CASSFIFDTDQPQHF.

This clonotype has a count of ten or more. V usage is TRBV7-6 and J usage is TRBJ1-1; D unresolved. This CDR3 contains 15 residues. The V gene lost 0 bases and the J gene lost 2 bases, with 10 bases spanning the gap. Germline CDR1 reads SGHVS; CDR2 reads FNYEAQ. CDR3 in amino acids: CASSLAGRSNTEAFF. In DNA form, the CDR3 reads TGTGCCAGCAGCTTAGCCGGACGGAGCAACACTGAAGCTTTCTTT.

V gene TRBV27 combines with J gene TRBJ2-7; D may correspond to TRBD1 or TRBD2 (5 bases each). Between the trimmed V and J ends, which lost 3 bases and 3 bases, there was a span of 9 bases. The CDR3 sequence is 13 residues long. Germline V lookup: CDR1 MNHEY, CDR2 SMNVEV (reference sequence). The CDR3 protein is CASSLGTLYEQYF. DNA of the CDR3: TGTGCCAGCAGTTTGGGGACGCTCTACGAGCAGTACTTC.

The chain has TRBV6-2 or TRBV6-3 and TRBJ2-5; 7 bases fit TRBD2. This CDR3 is built from 16 residues. Germline CDR1 and CDR2: MNHEY and SVGEGT. Trimming removed 0 bases from V and 3 bases from J; junction bases left unmatched: 7. The CDR3 sequence is CASSYSRRLAEETQYF. The CDR3 DNA is TGTGCCAGCAGTTACTCGCGGCGTCTAGCGGAAGAGACCCAGTACTTC.

The genes are TRBV27 and TRBJ2-7, with unresolved D. Per the germline V gene, CDR1 is MNHEY and CDR2 is SMNVEV (reference sequence). The CDR3 runs to 14 residues. Trimming left V 6 bases short and J 4 bases short, with 16 bases between. The CDR3 sequence: CASRPPQGAYEQYF. In nucleotides, the CDR3 is TGTGCCAGCAGACCCCCCCAAGGTGCTTACGAGCAGTACTTC.